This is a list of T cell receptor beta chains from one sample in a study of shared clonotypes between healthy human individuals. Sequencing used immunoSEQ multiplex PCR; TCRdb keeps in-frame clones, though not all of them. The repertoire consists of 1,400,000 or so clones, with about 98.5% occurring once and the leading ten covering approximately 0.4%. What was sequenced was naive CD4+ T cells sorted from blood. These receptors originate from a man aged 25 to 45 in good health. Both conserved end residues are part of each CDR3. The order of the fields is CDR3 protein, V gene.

CDR3 protein: CASSLVRDRTYEQYF
V gene: TRBV7-8

CDR3 protein: CAINNDRPGANVLTF
V gene: TRBV10-3

CDR3 protein: CASSLAVGLEQYF
V gene: TRBV11-2

CDR3 protein: CASSSLANNEQFF
V gene: TRBV9

CDR3 protein: CASRRGEGSYEQYF
V gene: TRBV11-2

CDR3 protein: CASSLYGQETQYF
V gene: TRBV5-1

CDR3 protein: CSVEGYRGNEQFF
V gene: TRBV29-1

CDR3 protein: CASSYSLADEYNEQFF
V gene: TRBV4-2

CDR3 protein: CASSQITDTQYF
V gene: TRBV18

CDR3 protein: CASSESGISTDTQYF
V gene: TRBV6-1

CDR3 protein: CASTVAGGPNEQFF
V gene: TRBV19

CDR3 protein: CASSPLVTSGRGTDTQYF
V gene: TRBV18

CDR3 protein: CASSFDSTGEQFF
V gene: TRBV11-3

CDR3 protein: CASSFFVAATYEQYF
V gene: TRBV13

CDR3 protein: CASRYGATNEKLFF
V gene: TRBV5-6

CDR3 protein: CASSDSGPQGAQYF
V gene: TRBV6-4

CDR3 protein: CASSQILPQQNTEAFF
V gene: TRBV14

CDR3 protein: CASSEDRRREQYF
V gene: TRBV10-1

CDR3 protein: CASSPPSSNEKLFF
V gene: TRBV18

CDR3 protein: CASSPIGTPNYEQYF
V gene: TRBV28

CDR3 protein: CASSLPGQGNEQFF
V gene: TRBV5-4

CDR3 protein: CASSPMRGHEQYF
V gene: TRBV5-1

CDR3 protein: CAIPHQGRPAFSGANVLTF
V gene: TRBV7-2

CDR3 protein: CASSEMTGFGTNEKLFF
V gene: TRBV25-1

CDR3 protein: CAWSNAGTDTQYF
V gene: TRBV30

CDR3 protein: CASSQYKGSYEQYF
V gene: TRBV14

CDR3 protein: CASSVSTGNQPQHF
V gene: TRBV2

CDR3 protein: CASSSDEETQYF
V gene: TRBV11-3

CDR3 protein: CASSRSISEQFF
V gene: TRBV7-8

CDR3 protein: CASSPWTSGTTTYEQYF
V gene: TRBV18

CDR3 protein: CATSMALGTIYF
V gene: TRBV15

CDR3 protein: CASSLALRATNEKLFF
V gene: TRBV7-6

CDR3 protein: CASYGAGGPGGYYEQYF
V gene: TRBV28

CDR3 protein: CASTQGGVQVQYF
V gene: TRBV6-5

CDR3 protein: CASSGLRQGAYYTEAFF
V gene: TRBV7-8

CDR3 protein: CASSLVSADYTF
V gene: TRBV5-1

CDR3 protein: CASSLTGQGKYTEAFF
V gene: TRBV28

CDR3 protein: CASSQDSFGNTIYF
V gene: TRBV9

CDR3 protein: CASSLVTSQETQYF
V gene: TRBV5-1

CDR3 protein: CATLRRPAGGETQYF
V gene: TRBV7-6

CDR3 protein: CASSLDRGFDTQYF
V gene: TRBV28

CDR3 protein: CASSLLRNQPQHF
V gene: TRBV28

CDR3 protein: CASSQGIGYNEQFF
V gene: TRBV4-2

CDR3 protein: CASSLDWGSGGNEQFF
V gene: TRBV7-2

CDR3 protein: CASSAGTGGPWVTDTQYF
V gene: TRBV6-1

CDR3 protein: CASSDWASGRDEQFF
V gene: TRBV2

CDR3 protein: CASSQGNTEAFF
V gene: TRBV7-9

CDR3 protein: CASSTRQGAGTGELFF
V gene: TRBV7-2

CDR3 protein: CASSPEGGQLYEQYF
V gene: TRBV18

CDR3 protein: CASSSLKRRRLNYNEQFF
V gene: TRBV11-2

CDR3 protein: CASSLDSSRQTNYGYTF
V gene: TRBV5-1